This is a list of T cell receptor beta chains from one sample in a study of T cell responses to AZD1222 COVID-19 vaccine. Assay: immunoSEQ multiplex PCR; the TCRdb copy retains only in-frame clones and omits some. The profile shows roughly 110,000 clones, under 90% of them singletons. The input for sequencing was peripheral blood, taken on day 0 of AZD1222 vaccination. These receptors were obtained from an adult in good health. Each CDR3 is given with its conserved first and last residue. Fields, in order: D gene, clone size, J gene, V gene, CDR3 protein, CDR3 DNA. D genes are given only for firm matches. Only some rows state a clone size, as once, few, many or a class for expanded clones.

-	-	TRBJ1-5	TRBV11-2	CASSLVHNSNQPQHF	TGTGCCAGCAGCTTAGTACACAATAGCAATCAGCCCCAGCATTTT
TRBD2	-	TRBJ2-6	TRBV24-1	CATSAGGTGANVLTF	TGTGCCACCAGTGCGGGGGGGACTGGGGCCAACGTCCTGACTTTC
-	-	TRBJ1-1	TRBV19	CASSSLWGPNTEAFF	TGTGCCAGTAGTTCCCTATGGGGACCGAACACTGAAGCTTTCTTT
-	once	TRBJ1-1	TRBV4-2	CASSQVTGGGTEAFF	TGTGCCAGCAGCCAAGTTACGGGAGGGGGCACTGAAGCTTTCTTT
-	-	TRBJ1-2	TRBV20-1	CSARAGEGYTF	TGCAGTGCTAGAGCGGGGGAAGGCTACACCTTC
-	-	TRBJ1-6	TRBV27	CASSLKVVNFNSPLHF	TGTGCCAGCAGTTTAAAAGTGGTGAACTTTAATTCACCCCTCCACTTT
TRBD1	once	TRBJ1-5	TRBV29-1	CSVAIGTGGNQPQHF	TGCAGCGTTGCAATAGGGACAGGGGGCAATCAGCCCCAGCATTTT
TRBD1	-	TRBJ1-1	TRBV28	CASTPGQFNTEAFF	TGTGCCAGCACCCCGGGACAGTTTAACACTGAAGCTTTCTTT
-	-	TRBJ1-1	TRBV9	CASSVEVGGGTEAFF	TGTGCCAGCAGCGTAGAAGTAGGGGGTGGCACTGAAGCTTTCTTT
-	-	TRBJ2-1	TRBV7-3	CASSPRWGAEQFF	TGTGCCAGCAGCCCCCGCTGGGGGGCTGAGCAGTTCTTC
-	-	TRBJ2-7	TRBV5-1	CASSLEGGLLAYEQYF	TGCGCCAGCAGCTTGGAGGGTGGATTGCTCGCCTACGAGCAGTACTTC
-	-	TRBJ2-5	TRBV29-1	CSVEEEVRQGKTQYF	TGCAGCGTTGAAGAGGAAGTGAGGCAGGGGAAGACCCAGTACTTC
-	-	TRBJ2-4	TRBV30	CAWSPSSVGIQYF	TGTGCCTGGAGTCCGTCTAGCGTTGGCATTCAGTACTTC
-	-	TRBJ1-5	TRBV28	CASSQNQPQHF	TGTGCCAGCAGTCAGAATCAGCCCCAGCATTTT
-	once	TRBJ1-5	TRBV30	CAWSLGDRQPQHF	TGTGCCTGGAGTCTAGGGGATCGTCAGCCCCAGCATTTT
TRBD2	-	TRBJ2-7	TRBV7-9	CASSPRLAGNSYEQYF	TGTGCCAGCAGCCCTAGACTAGCGGGTAACTCCTACGAGCAGTACTTC
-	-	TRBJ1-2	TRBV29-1	CSVETTRYGYTF	TGCAGCGTTGAAACCACACGCTATGGCTACACCTTC
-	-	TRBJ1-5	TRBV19	CASSTHDSRNQPQHF	TGTGCCAGTAGTACCCACGACAGCCGCAATCAGCCCCAGCATTTT
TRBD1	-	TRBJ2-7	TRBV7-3	CASSLGTEYEQYF	TGTGCCAGCAGCTTAGGGACAGAGTACGAGCAGTACTTC
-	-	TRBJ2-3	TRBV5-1	CASSLVASPTDTQYF	TGCGCCAGCAGCTTGGTAGCGTCCCCCACAGATACGCAGTATTTT
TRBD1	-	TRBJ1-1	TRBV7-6	CASSLGGTGNTEAFF	TGTGCCAGCAGCTTGGGGGGGACAGGGAACACTGAAGCTTTCTTT
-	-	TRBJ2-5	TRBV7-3	CASSAGTPYQETQYF	TGTGCCAGCAGTGCCGGGACACCGTACCAAGAGACCCAGTACTTC
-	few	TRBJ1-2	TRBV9	CASSGLRGNYDYGYTF	TGTGCCAGCAGTGGACTGAGGGGTAACTACGACTATGGCTACACCTTC
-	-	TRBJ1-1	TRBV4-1	CASSQSGSLNTEAFF	TGCGCCAGCAGCCAGTCCGGGTCACTGAACACTGAAGCTTTCTTT
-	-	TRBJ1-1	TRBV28	CASSFVSQAFF	TGTGCCAGCAGTTTCGTCTCCCAAGCTTTCTTT
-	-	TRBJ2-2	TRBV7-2	CASSLSGKPNTGELFF	TGTGCCAGCAGTCTTAGCGGTAAACCGAACACCGGGGAGCTGTTTTTT
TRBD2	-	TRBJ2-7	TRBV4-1	CASTSGSYEQYF	TGCGCCAGCACTAGCGGGAGCTACGAGCAGTACTTC
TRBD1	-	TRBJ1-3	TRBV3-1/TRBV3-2	CASSPRTGWDSGNTIYF	TGTGCCAGCAGCCCCCGGACAGGGTGGGACTCTGGAAACACCATATATTTT
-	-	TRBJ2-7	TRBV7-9	CASSLDRAGYYEQYF	TGTGCCAGCAGCTTAGACAGGGCAGGGTACTACGAGCAGTACTTC
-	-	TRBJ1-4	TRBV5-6	CASRVQGNEKLFF	TGTGCCAGCAGAGTCCAGGGAAATGAAAAACTGTTTTTT
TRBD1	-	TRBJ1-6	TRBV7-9	CASRVAGQGNSPLHF	TGTGCCAGCAGGGTTGCGGGACAGGGAAATTCACCCCTCCACTTT
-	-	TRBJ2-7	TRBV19	CASSIGDPSQREQYF	TGTGCCAGTAGTATAGGGGACCCAAGCCAGAGAGAGCAGTACTTC
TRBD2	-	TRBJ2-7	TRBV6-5	CASSYSSSGTSEQYF	TGTGCCAGCAGTTACTCCTCTAGCGGGACAAGCGAGCAGTACTTC
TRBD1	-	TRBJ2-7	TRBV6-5	CASRANQGAYEQYF	TGTGCCAGCAGGGCAAACCAGGGGGCCTACGAGCAGTACTTC
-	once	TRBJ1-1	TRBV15	CATSSGPNTEAFF	TGTGCCACCAGCAGCGGGCCTAACACTGAAGCTTTCTTT
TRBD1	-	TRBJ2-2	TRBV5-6	CASSWGTGGEALGELFF	TGTGCCAGCAGCTGGGGGACAGGGGGCGAGGCCCTCGGGGAGCTGTTTTTT
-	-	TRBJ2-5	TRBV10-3	CAITNDQAETQYF	TGTGCCATCACAAATGACCAGGCGGAGACCCAGTACTTC
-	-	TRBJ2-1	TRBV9	CASSVVTNNEQFF	TGTGCCAGCAGCGTAGTGACTAACAATGAGCAGTTCTTC
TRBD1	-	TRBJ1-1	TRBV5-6	CASSLGQGSLNTEAFF	TGTGCCAGCAGCTTGGGACAGGGTAGTCTGAACACTGAAGCTTTCTTT
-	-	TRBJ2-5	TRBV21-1	CAARTALHLYRETQYF	TGTGCCGCTAGAACCGCCCTGCATCTCTATAGGGAGACCCAGTACTTC
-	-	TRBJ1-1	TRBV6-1	CASSETVNTEAFF	TGTGCCAGCAGTGAGACAGTGAACACTGAAGCTTTCTTT
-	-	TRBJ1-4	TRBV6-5	CATQDYRLNEKLFF	TGTGCCACCCAAGATTACAGGCTTAATGAAAAACTGTTTTTT
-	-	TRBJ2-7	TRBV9	CASSGGGEGGYEQYF	TGTGCCAGCAGCGGCGGAGGGGAAGGCGGATACGAGCAGTACTTC
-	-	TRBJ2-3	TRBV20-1	CSAGRIDTQYF	TGCAGTGCTGGAAGGATAGATACGCAGTATTTT
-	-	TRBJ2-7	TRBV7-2	CASSSLGGIYEQYF	TGTGCCAGCAGTTCCTTGGGCGGTATCTACGAGCAGTACTTC
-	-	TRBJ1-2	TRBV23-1	CASSPSYGYTF	TGCGCCAGCAGCCCCAGCTATGGCTACACCTTC
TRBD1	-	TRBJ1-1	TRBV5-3	CARSPTGGTEAFF	TGTGCCAGAAGCCCGACAGGGGGAACTGAAGCTTTCTTT
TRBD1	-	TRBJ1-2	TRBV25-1	CASSAQGVGYGYTF	TGTGCCAGCAGTGCTCAGGGGGTAGGCTATGGCTACACCTTC
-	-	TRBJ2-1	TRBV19	CASSLWDSYNEQFF	TGTGCCAGTAGTTTGTGGGACTCCTACAATGAGCAGTTCTTC
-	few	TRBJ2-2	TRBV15	CATSTGKDTGELFF	TGTGCCACCAGCACAGGGAAGGACACCGGGGAGCTGTTTTTT
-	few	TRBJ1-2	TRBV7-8	CASSLVSAGEKGYTF	TGTGCCAGCAGCTTAGTTTCGGCGGGGGAGAAGGGCTACACCTTC
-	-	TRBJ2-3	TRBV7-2	CASSLAGAGASDTQYF	TGTGCCAGCAGCTTAGCGGGGGCGGGAGCCTCAGATACGCAGTATTTT